Given below is one T cell receptor (beta chain) in context. V dropped 6 bases and J dropped 1 base, with 9 bases sitting between them. The CDR3 runs 13 residues. Germline lookup yields CDR1 SGHDN and CDR2 FVKESK. A minimum of 5.5 micrograms of total RNA was extracted per sample. Then a second PCR, running roughly 7 to 11 cycles, was carried out with a sample-barcoded 5' primer and a J-beta primer mix. TCRdb re-called the 5' RACE reads through MiXCR, storing one row per CDR3 protein. The sample includes approximately 940,000 distinct CDR3 sequences, about 44% of them seen just once. The data belong to a study of blood T cells in healthy people across ages.

The receptor was derived from a man aged 25-45 years in good health. Sequencing input: blood. This rearrangement joins TRBV14 to TRBJ2-5; no firm D call. The CDR3 sequence is CASSFNSQETQYF. The CDR3, as DNA: TGTGCCAGCAGTTTTAACTCCCAAGAGACCCAGTACTTC. The full variable domain, rest sourced from reference TRBV14 and TRBJ2-5, is EAGVTQFPSHSVIEKGQTVTLRCDPISGHDNLYWYRRVMGKEIKFLLHFVKESKQDESGMPNNRFLAERTGGTYSTLKVQPAELEDSGVYFCASSFNSQETQYFGPGTRLLVL.